This TCR beta chain was profiled in a study of control samples from healthy donors and cancer patients. Method: immunoSEQ multiplex PCR; TCRdb's copy keeps in-frame clones and lacks some. There are about 35,000 clones in the sample; 85% to 95% occur only once, and more than 1.5% lies in the top ten. Trimming removed 4 bases from V and 4 bases from J; junction bases left unmatched: 5. This CDR3 region has 14 residues. Germline V CDR1 and CDR2: SGHTS, YDEGEE. This receptor was identified in a man in his forties with colorectal cancer. The V and J genes are TRBV5-8 and TRBJ1-3, with TRBD1 matching 7 bases. Sequenced input: PBMCs. CDR3 loop: CASSDRDPGNTIYF. The CDR3 DNA is TGTGCCAGCAGCGACAGGGATCCCGGAAACACCATATATTTT.